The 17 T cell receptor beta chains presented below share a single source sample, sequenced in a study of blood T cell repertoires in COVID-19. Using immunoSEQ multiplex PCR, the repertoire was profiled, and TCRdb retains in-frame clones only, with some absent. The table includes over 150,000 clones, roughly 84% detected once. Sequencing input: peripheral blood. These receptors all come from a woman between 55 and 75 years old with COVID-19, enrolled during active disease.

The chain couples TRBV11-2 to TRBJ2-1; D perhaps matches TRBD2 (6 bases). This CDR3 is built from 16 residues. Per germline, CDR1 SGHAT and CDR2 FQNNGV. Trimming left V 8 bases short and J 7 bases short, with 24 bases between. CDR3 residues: CASGRAEAGPRNEQFF. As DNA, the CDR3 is TGTGCCAGCGGAAGAGCCGAGGCGGGACCGAGGAATGAGCAGTTCTTC.

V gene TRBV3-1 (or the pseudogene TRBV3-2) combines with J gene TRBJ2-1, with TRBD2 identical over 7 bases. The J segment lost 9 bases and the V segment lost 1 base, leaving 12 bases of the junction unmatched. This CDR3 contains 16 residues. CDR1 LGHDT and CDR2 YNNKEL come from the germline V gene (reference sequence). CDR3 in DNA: TGTGCCAGCAGCCAAGGCCTTGGCGGGAGTCGAGGTGAGCAGTTCTTC. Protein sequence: CASSQGLGGSRGEQFF.

CDR3 residues: CASSGGTSGVETQYF. CDR3 nucleotide sequence: TGTGCCAGCAGCGGGGGAACTAGCGGGGTTGAGACCCAGTACTTC. The chain couples TRBV11-3 to TRBJ2-5; 10 bases are shared with TRBD2. The CDR3 contains 15 residues. Unmatched junction bases numbered 8, after V lost 5 bases and J lost 5 bases. Germline V gene data show CDR1 as SGHNT and CDR2 as YENEEA.

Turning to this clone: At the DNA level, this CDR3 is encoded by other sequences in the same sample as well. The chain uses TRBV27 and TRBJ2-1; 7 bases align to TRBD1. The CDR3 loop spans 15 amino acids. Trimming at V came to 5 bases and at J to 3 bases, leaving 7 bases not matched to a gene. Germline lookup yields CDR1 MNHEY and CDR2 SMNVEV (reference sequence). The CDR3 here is CASSLGAGGYNEQFF. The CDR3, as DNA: TGTGCCAGCAGTCTGGGGGCAGGGGGCTACAATGAGCAGTTCTTC.

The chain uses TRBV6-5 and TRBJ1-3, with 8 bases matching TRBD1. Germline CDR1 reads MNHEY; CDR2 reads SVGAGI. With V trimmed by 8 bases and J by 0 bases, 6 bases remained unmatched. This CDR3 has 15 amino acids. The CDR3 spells CASARGLSSGNTIYF. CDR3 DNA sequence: TGTGCCAGCGCCAGGGGGCTGAGCTCTGGAAACACCATATATTTT.

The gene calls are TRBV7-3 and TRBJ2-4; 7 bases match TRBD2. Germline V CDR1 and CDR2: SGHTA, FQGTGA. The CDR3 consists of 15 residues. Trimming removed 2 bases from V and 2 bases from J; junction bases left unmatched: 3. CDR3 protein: CASSLGGGPKNIQYF. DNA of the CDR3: TGTGCCAGCAGCTTAGGGGGAGGGCCCAAAAACATTCAGTACTTC.

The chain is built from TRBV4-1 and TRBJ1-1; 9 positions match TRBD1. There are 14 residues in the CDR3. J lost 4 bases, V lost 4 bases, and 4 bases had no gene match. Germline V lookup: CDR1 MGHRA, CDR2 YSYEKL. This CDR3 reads CASSRDRAITEAFF. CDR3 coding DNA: TGCGCCAGCAGCCGGGACAGGGCTATCACTGAAGCTTTCTTT.

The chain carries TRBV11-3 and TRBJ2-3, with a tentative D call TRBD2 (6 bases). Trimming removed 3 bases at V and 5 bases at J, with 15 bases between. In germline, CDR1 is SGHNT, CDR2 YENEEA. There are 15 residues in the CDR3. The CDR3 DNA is TGTGCCAGCAGCTTGGGGGGTTCGGCGGGAGATACGCAGTATTTT. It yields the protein CASSLGGSAGDTQYF. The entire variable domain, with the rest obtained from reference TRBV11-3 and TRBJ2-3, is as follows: EAGVVQSPRYKIIEKKQPVAFWCNPISGHNTLYWYLQNLGQGPELLIRYENEEAVDDSQLPKDRFSAERLKGVDSTLKIQPAELGDSAVYLCASSLGGSAGDTQYFGPGTRLTVL.

DNA of the CDR3: TGCGCCAGCAGCCTCCGGGAGGGGGATCAGCCCCAGCATTTT. Its protein product is CASSLREGDQPQHF. This chain links TRBV4-1 with TRBJ1-5; tentative D call: TRBD1 (6 bases). Trimming stripped 4 bases from V and 5 bases from J, with 12 bases between. The CDR3 consists of 14 residues. Germline lookup yields CDR1 MGHRA and CDR2 YSYEKL.

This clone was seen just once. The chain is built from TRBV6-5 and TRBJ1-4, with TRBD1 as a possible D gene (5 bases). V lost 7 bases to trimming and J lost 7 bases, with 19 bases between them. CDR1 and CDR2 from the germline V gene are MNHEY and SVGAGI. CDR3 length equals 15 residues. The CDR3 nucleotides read TGTGCCAGCATCCCAGTAAGGGGCGGTAGTGAAAAACTGTTTTTT. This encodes CASIPVRGGSEKLFF.

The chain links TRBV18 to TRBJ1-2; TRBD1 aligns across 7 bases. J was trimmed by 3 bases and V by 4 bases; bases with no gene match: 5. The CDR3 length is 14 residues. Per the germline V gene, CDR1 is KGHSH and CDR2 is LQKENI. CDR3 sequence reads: CASSLGQKDYGYTF. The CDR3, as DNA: TGTGCCAGCTCACTGGGACAGAAAGACTATGGCTACACCTTC.

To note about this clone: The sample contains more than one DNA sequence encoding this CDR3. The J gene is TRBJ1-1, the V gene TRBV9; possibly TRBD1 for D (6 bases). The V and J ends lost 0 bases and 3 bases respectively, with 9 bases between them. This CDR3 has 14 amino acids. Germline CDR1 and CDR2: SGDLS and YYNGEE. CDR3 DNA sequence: TGTGCCAGCAGCGTAGGTGGGGGCGACACTGAAGCTTTCTTT. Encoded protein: CASSVGGGDTEAFF.

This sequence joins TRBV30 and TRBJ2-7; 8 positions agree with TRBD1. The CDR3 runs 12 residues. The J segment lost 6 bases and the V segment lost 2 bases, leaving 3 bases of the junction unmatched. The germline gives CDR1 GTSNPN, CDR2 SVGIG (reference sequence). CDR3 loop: CAWSKTGVEQYV. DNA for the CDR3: TGTGCCTGGAGTAAGACAGGGGTCGAGCAGTACGTC.

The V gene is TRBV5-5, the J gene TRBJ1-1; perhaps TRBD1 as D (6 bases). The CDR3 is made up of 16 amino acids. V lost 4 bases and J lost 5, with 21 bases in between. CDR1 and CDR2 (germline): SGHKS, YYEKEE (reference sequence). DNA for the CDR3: TGTGCCAGCAGCACGTACAGGGAATCGAGGGGTACTGAAGCTTTCTTT. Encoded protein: CASSTYRESRGTEAFF. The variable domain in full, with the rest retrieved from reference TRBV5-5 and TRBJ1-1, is DAGVTQSPTHLIKTRGQQVTLRCSPISGHKSVSWYQQVLGQGPQFIFQYYEKEERGRGNFPDRFSARQFPNYSSELNVNALLLGDSALYLCASSTYRESRGTEAFFGQGTRLTVV.

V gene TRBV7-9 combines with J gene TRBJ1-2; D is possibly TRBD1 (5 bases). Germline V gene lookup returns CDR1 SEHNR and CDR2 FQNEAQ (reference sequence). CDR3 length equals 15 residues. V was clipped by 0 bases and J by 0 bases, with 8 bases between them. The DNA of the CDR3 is TGTGCCAGCAGCTTAGCGGGGGGATCTAACTATGGCTACACCTTC. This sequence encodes CASSLAGGSNYGYTF.

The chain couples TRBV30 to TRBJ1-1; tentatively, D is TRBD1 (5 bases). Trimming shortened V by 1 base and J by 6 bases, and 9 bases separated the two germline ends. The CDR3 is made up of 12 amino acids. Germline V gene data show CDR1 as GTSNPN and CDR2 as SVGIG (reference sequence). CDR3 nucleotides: TGTGCCTGGAGTGCCCGGGACTCTGAAGCTTTCTTT. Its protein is CAWSARDSEAFF.

The CDR3 DNA follows: TGTGCCAGCACCCCACAGGGAATCCCCTACAATGAGCAGTTCTTC. Its protein is CASTPQGIPYNEQFF. This chain connects TRBV28 to TRBJ2-1; TRBD1 might be the D (6 bases). Germline V gene lookup returns CDR1 MDHEN and CDR2 SYDVKM. V was pared by 7 bases and J by 2 bases, with 15 bases between. The CDR3 runs 15 residues.